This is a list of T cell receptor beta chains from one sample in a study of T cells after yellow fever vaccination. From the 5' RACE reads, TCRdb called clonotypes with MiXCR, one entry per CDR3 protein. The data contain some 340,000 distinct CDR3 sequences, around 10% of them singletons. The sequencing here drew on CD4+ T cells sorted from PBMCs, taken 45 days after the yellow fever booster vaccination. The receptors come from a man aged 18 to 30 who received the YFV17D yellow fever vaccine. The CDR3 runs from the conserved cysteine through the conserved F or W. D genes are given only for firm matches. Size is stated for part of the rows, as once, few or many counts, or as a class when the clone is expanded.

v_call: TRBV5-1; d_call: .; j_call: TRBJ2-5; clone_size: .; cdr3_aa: CASSVGSAGETQYF; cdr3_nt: TGCGCCAGCAGCGTGGGCTCGGCGGGGGAGACCCAGTACTTC
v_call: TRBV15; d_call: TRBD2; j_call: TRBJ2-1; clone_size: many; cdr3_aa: CATSGGGASNEQFF; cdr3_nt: TGTGCCACCAGCGGCGGGGGGGCTTCGAATGAGCAGTTCTTC
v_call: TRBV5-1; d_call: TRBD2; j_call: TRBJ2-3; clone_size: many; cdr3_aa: CASTESGGSTDTQYF; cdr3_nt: TGCGCCAGCACGGAAAGCGGGGGAAGCACAGATACGCAGTATTTT
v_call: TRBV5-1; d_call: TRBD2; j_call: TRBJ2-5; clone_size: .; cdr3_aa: CASSPGLAGEDQYF; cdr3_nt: TGCGCCAGCAGCCCGGGACTAGCGGGGGAGGACCAGTACTTC
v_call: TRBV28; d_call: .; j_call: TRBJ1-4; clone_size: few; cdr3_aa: CASSLFQGNDKLFF; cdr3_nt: TGTGCCAGCAGTTTATTCCAGGGTAATGACAAACTGTTTTTT
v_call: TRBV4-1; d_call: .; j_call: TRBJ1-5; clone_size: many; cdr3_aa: CASSQDEPASLHF; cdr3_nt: TGCGCCAGCAGCCAAGATGAGCCGGCCTCCCTACATTTT
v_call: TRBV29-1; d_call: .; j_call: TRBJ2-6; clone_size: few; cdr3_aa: CSVGTAGSGANVLTF; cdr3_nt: TGCAGCGTTGGGACAGCGGGCTCTGGGGCCAACGTCCTGACTTTC
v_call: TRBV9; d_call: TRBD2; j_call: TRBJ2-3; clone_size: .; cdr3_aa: CASSVGLAGGLDTQYF; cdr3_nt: TGTGCCAGCAGCGTAGGACTAGCGGGGGGTTTAGATACGCAGTATTTT
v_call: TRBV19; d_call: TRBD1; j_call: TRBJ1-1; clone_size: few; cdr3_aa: CASSIGTGLIGAEAFF; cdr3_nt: TGTGCCAGTAGTATTGGGACAGGGCTTATCGGGGCTGAAGCTTTCTTT
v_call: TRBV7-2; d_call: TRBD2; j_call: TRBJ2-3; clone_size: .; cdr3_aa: CASSLETSPPTDTQYF; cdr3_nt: TGTGCCAGCAGCTTAGAGACTAGCCCCCCCACAGATACGCAGTATTTT
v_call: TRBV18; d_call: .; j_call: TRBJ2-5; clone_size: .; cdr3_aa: CASSPDLSQETQYF; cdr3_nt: TGTGCCAGCTCCCCCGACCTTTCACAAGAGACCCAGTACTTC
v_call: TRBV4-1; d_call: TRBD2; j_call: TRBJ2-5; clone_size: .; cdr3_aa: CASSQGEASGQETQYF; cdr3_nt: TGCGCCAGCAGCCAAGGCGAGGCTAGCGGCCAAGAGACCCAGTACTTC
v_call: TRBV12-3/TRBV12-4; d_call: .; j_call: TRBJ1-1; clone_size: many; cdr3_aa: CASSWTDTEAFF; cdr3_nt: TGTGCCAGCAGTTGGACAGACACTGAAGCTTTCTTT
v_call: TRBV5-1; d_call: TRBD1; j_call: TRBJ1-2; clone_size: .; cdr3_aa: CASRFQGGDGYTF; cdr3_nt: TGCGCCAGCAGATTCCAGGGGGGCGATGGCTACACCTTC
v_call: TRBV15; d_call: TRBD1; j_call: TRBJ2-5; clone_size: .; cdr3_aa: CATSIQGAQETQYF; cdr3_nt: TGTGCCACCAGCATCCAGGGGGCGCAAGAGACCCAGTACTTC
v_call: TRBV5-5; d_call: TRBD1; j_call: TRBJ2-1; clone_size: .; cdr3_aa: CASSLVPGQGWDEQFF; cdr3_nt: TGTGCCAGCAGCTTGGTACCGGGACAGGGGTGGGATGAGCAGTTCTTC
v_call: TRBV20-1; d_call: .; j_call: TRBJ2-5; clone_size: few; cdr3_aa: CSARDPQGEAQYF; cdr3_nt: TGCAGTGCTAGAGATCCCCAGGGTGAAGCCCAGTACTTC
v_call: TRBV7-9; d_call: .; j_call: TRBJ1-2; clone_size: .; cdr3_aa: CASSRSRDTNYGYTF; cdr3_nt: TGTGCCAGCAGCAGATCTCGGGACACGAACTATGGCTACACCTTC
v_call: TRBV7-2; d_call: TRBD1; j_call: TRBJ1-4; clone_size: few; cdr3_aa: CASSKQQGWREKLFF; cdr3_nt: TGTGCCAGCAGCAAACAACAGGGGTGGCGTGAAAAACTGTTTTTT
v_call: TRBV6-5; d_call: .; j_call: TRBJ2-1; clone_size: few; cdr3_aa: CASRRTPVNEQFF; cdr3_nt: TGTGCCAGCAGGCGGACCCCGGTCAATGAGCAGTTCTTC
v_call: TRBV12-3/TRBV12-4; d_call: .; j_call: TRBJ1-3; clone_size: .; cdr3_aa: CASSQTGTGNTIYF; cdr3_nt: TGTGCCAGCAGTCAGACAGGTACTGGAAACACCATATATTTT
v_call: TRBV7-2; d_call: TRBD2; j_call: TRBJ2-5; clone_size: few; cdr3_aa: CASSLEFGASGF; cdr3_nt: TGTGCCAGCAGCTTAGAGTTCGGGGCTAGCGGTTTC
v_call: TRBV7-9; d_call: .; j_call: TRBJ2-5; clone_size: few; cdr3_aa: CASSSSQYQETQYF; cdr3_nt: TGTGCCAGCAGCTCGTCTCAGTACCAAGAGACCCAGTACTTC
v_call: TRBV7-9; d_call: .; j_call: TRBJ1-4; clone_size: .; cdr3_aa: CASSLGGREKLFF; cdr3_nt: TGTGCCAGCAGCTTAGGAGGAAGGGAAAAACTGTTTTTT
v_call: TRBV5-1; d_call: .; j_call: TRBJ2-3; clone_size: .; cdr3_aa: CASSSLDGTQYF; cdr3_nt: TGCGCCAGCAGCTCATTAGATGGTACGCAGTATTTT
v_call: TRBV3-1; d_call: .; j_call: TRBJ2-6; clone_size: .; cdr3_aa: CASSQEASGANVLTF; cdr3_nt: TGTGCCAGCAGCCAAGAAGCCTCTGGGGCCAACGTCCTGACTTTC
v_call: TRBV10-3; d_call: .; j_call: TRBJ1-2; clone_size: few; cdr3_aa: CAISPELYGYTF; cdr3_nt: TGTGCCATCAGCCCGGAGCTCTATGGCTACACCTTC
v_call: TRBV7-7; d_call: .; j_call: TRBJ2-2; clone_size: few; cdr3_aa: CASSLDGQGELFF; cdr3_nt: TGTGCTAGCAGCTTAGATGGTCAGGGGGAGCTGTTTTTT
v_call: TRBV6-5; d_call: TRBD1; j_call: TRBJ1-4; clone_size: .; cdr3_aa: CASSYSGTGGEKLFF; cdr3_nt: TGTGCCAGCAGTTACTCCGGGACAGGGGGTGAAAAACTGTTTTTT
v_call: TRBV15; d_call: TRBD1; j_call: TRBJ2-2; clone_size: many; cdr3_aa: CATSGQGVGSGELFF; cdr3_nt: TGTGCCACCAGCGGACAGGGGGTCGGTTCCGGGGAGCTGTTTTTT
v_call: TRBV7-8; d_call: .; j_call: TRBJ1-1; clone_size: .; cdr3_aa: CASSSYRGGLAFF; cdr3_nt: TGTGCCAGCAGCTCCTACCGGGGGGGTCTAGCTTTCTTT
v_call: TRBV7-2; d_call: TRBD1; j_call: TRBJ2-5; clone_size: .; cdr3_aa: CASSPRTGQGWETQYF; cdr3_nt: TGTGCCAGCAGCCCCCGTACGGGACAGGGGTGGGAGACCCAGTACTTC
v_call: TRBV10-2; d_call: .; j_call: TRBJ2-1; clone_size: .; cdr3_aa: CASSRANNEQFF; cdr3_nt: TGCGCCAGCTCGCGGGCAAACAATGAGCAGTTCTTC
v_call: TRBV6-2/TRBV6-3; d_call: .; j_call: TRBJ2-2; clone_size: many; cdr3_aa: CASSVSTNTGELFF; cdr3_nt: TGTGCCAGCAGCGTCAGTACGAACACCGGGGAGCTGTTTTTT
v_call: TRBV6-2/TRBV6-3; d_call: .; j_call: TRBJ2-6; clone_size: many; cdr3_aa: CASTHSGANVLTF; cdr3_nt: TGTGCCAGCACCCACTCTGGGGCCAACGTCCTGACTTTC
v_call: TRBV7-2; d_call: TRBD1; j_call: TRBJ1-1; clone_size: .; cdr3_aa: CASSNLQGAPPAFF; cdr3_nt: TGTGCCAGCAGCAACCTACAGGGGGCGCCGCCGGCTTTCTTT
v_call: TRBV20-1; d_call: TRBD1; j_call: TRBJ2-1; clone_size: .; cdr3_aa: CSAERGRYNEQFF; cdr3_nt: TGCAGTGCTGAGAGGGGGCGATACAATGAGCAGTTCTTC
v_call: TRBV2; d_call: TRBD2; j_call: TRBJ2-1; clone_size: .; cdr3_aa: CASSPLAGGQRQFF; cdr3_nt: TGTGCCAGCAGTCCTCTAGCGGGGGGGCAACGGCAGTTCTTC
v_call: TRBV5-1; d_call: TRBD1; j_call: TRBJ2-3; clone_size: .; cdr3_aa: CASRTGSGSLDTQYF; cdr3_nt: TGCGCCAGCAGGACAGGGTCCGGATCGTTGGATACGCAGTATTTT
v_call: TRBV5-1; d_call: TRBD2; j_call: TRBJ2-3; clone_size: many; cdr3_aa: CASSLGLAAADTQYF; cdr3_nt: TGCGCCAGCAGCTTGGGGCTAGCGGCAGCCGATACGCAGTATTTT
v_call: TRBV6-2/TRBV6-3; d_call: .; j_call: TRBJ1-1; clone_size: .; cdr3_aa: CASKILRGENTEAFF; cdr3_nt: TGTGCCAGCAAGATTTTACGGGGGGAGAATACCGAAGCTTTCTTT
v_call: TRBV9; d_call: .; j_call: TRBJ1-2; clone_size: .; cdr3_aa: CASSAETRGTANYGYTF; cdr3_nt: TGTGCCAGCAGCGCTGAGACACGAGGTACCGCTAACTATGGCTACACCTTC
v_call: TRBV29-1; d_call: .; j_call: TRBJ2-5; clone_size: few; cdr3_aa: CSVVWTETQYF; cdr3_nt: TGCAGCGTTGTGTGGACGGAGACCCAGTACTTC
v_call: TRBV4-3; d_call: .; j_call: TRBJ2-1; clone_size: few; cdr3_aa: CASSQVVHNEQFF; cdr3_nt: TGCGCCAGCAGCCAAGTTGTCCACAATGAGCAGTTCTTC